Listed below are T cell receptor beta chains from one sample, sequenced in a study of shared clonotypes between healthy human individuals. TCRdb keeps only in-frame clones here, not all; method: immunoSEQ multiplex PCR. Here the sample spans more than 1.2 million clones, around 98.5% being singletons. Input material: naive CD4+ T cells sorted from blood. These TCRs come from a man aged 25-45 years in good health. CDR3s include the opening cysteine and the closing phenylalanine or tryptophan. The D gene is left open where the match is weak. A row's size may be missing; if present it is once, few, many or a size class.

CDR3aa: CASSGPRGQRRLKDPQPQHF
CDR3nt: TGTGCCAGCAGTGGACCCCGAGGACAGCGAAGACTTAAAGATCCTCAGCCCCAGCATTTT
abundance: .
v_gene: TRBV2
j_gene: TRBJ1-5
d_gene: .

CDR3aa: CASSQETGRNAGANVLTF
CDR3nt: TGCGCCAGCAGCCAAGAAACAGGGAGAAATGCCGGGGCCAACGTCCTGACTTTC
abundance: .
v_gene: TRBV4-3
j_gene: TRBJ2-6
d_gene: .

CDR3aa: CSVDYSGPYNEQFF
CDR3nt: TGCAGCGTGGACTATAGCGGGCCTTACAATGAGCAGTTCTTC
abundance: .
v_gene: TRBV29-1
j_gene: TRBJ2-1
d_gene: TRBD2

CDR3aa: CASSLVGSGTDTQYF
CDR3nt: TGTGCCAGCAGCTTAGTCGGTAGCGGCACAGATACGCAGTATTTT
abundance: .
v_gene: TRBV11-3
j_gene: TRBJ2-3
d_gene: .

CDR3aa: CASTLTWGNQPQHF
CDR3nt: TGTGCCAGCACCCTTACTTGGGGGAATCAGCCCCAGCATTTT
abundance: .
v_gene: TRBV7-2
j_gene: TRBJ1-5
d_gene: .

CDR3aa: CASKRQRSAFYGYTF
CDR3nt: TGTGCCAGCAAAAGGCAGAGGTCAGCTTTCTATGGCTACACCTTC
abundance: once
v_gene: TRBV6-5
j_gene: TRBJ1-2
d_gene: .

CDR3aa: CASRSGTSGIKFF
CDR3nt: TGTGCCAGCAGATCCGGGACTAGCGGGATAAAGTTCTTC
abundance: .
v_gene: TRBV7-2
j_gene: TRBJ2-1
d_gene: TRBD2

CDR3aa: CASSLVLGGATEAFF
CDR3nt: TGCGCCAGCAGCCTCGTTCTGGGGGGCGCCACTGAAGCTTTCTTT
abundance: .
v_gene: TRBV5-1
j_gene: TRBJ1-1
d_gene: .

CDR3aa: CASSVGGGRETQYF
CDR3nt: TGTGCCAGCAGCGTAGGAGGGGGCAGGGAGACCCAGTACTTC
abundance: .
v_gene: TRBV9
j_gene: TRBJ2-5
d_gene: TRBD1

CDR3aa: CASSTFGGSTDTQYF
CDR3nt: TGTGCCAGTAGTACTTTTGGCGGGAGCACAGATACGCAGTATTTT
abundance: .
v_gene: TRBV19
j_gene: TRBJ2-3
d_gene: .

CDR3aa: CASSLTGQLSNQPQHF
CDR3nt: TGTGCCAGTAGTCTAACGGGACAGCTAAGCAATCAGCCCCAGCATTTT
abundance: .
v_gene: TRBV19
j_gene: TRBJ1-5
d_gene: TRBD1

CDR3aa: CASSLDSLNEKLFF
CDR3nt: TGTGCCAGCAGCCTGGACAGCTTGAATGAAAAACTGTTTTTT
abundance: .
v_gene: TRBV7-2
j_gene: TRBJ1-4
d_gene: .

CDR3aa: CASSFKTGSTGELFF
CDR3nt: TGTGCCAGCAGCTTCAAGACAGGGAGTACCGGGGAGCTGTTTTTT
abundance: .
v_gene: TRBV2
j_gene: TRBJ2-2
d_gene: TRBD1

CDR3aa: CASSESNTGELFF
CDR3nt: TGCGCCAGCAGTGAATCGAACACCGGGGAGCTGTTTTTT
abundance: .
v_gene: TRBV10-1
j_gene: TRBJ2-2
d_gene: .

CDR3aa: CASSEGRGIRQPQHF
CDR3nt: TGTGCCAGCAGCGAAGGGAGGGGTATTCGTCAGCCCCAGCATTTT
abundance: .
v_gene: TRBV5-6
j_gene: TRBJ1-5
d_gene: .

CDR3aa: CASSLDTDTQYF
CDR3nt: TGTGCCAGCAGCTTAGATACGGATACGCAGTATTTT
abundance: .
v_gene: TRBV11-1
j_gene: TRBJ2-3
d_gene: .

CDR3aa: CASKTAGEVDEKLFF
CDR3nt: TGTGCCAGCAAAACGGCTGGAGAGGTGGATGAAAAACTGTTTTTT
abundance: .
v_gene: TRBV28
j_gene: TRBJ1-4
d_gene: .

CDR3aa: CASSLSAGGTGEQFF
CDR3nt: TGTGCCAGCAGCTTATCAGCGGGAGGAACTGGTGAGCAGTTCTTC
abundance: .
v_gene: TRBV7-2
j_gene: TRBJ2-1
d_gene: TRBD2

CDR3aa: CASSLVPLAGATDTQYF
CDR3nt: TGCGCCAGCAGCTTGGTACCACTAGCGGGAGCCACAGATACGCAGTATTTT
abundance: .
v_gene: TRBV5-1
j_gene: TRBJ2-3
d_gene: TRBD2

CDR3aa: CASVRGVNNIQYF
CDR3nt: TGTGCCAGCGTCAGGGGGGTTAACAACATTCAGTACTTC
abundance: .
v_gene: TRBV6-6
j_gene: TRBJ2-4
d_gene: .

CDR3aa: CASRSSGITDTQYF
CDR3nt: TGCGCCAGCAGGTCTAGCGGGATCACAGATACGCAGTATTTT
abundance: once
v_gene: TRBV10-2
j_gene: TRBJ2-3
d_gene: TRBD2

CDR3aa: CASSFDLTYNEQFF
CDR3nt: TGTGCCAGCAGCTTTGACTTGACCTACAATGAGCAGTTCTTC
abundance: .
v_gene: TRBV5-4
j_gene: TRBJ2-1
d_gene: .

CDR3aa: CAWSVSGKEETQYF
CDR3nt: TGTGCCTGGAGCGTGTCAGGGAAGGAAGAGACCCAGTACTTC
abundance: once
v_gene: TRBV30
j_gene: TRBJ2-5
d_gene: .